This T cell receptor beta chain was recorded in a study of cytomegalovirus exposure and HLA in healthy donors. Study outcomes and limitations: Among CMV-associated TCR beta chains, most appeared HLA-restricted in a later analysis. Rare TCR sequences dominated, though some public TCRs recurred in many donors. CMV serostatus stood as the only immune exposure information on hand.

Primers: 60 Vbeta forward and 13 Jbeta reverse. The table came from immunoSEQ multiplex PCR; TCRdb's copy has only in-frame clones and leaves some out. Of around 80,000 clones listed, about four fifths are singletons. About this clone itself: The antigen is unknown.

The CDR3 covers 13 residues. The germline CDR1 and CDR2 sequences are MDHEN and SYDVKM. All donors participated as healthy donors of bone marrow. The sequence came from a man aged 35-49 years in good health and CMV-seronegative. The sample was PBMCs. V gene TRBV28 combines with J gene TRBJ2-5, with 8 positions matching TRBD1. The J call may be wrong; the DNA end is better matched by TRBJ2-7. The CDR3 bases are TGTGCCTCCACGACAGGGGCGGCCTACGAGCAGTACTTC. As protein: CASTTGAAYEQYF.